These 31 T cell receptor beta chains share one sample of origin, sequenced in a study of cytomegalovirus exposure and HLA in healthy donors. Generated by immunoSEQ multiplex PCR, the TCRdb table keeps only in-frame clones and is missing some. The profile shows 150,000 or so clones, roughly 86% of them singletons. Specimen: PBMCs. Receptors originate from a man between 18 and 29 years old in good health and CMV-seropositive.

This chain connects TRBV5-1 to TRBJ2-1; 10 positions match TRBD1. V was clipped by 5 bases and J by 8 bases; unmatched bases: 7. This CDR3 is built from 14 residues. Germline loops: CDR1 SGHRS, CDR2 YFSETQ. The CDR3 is CASRYRDRGDEQFF. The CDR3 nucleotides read TGCGCCAGCAGGTACCGGGACAGGGGCGATGAGCAGTTCTTC.

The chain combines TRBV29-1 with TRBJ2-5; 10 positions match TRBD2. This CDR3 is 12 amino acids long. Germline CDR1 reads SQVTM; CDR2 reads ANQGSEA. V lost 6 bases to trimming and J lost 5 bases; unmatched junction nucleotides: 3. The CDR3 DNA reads TGCAGCGTCAGTAGCGGGGGGGAGACCCAGTACTTC. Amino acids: CSVSSGGETQYF.

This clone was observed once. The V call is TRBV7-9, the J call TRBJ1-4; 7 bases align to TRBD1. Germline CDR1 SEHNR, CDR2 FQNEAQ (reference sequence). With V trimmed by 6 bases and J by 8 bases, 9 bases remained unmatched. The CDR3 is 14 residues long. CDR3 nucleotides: TGTGCCAGCAGGAGGGACAGCGCTATGGAAAAACTGTTTTTT. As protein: CASRRDSAMEKLFF. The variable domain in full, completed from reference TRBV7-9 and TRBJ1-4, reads DTGVSQNPRHKITKRGQNVTFRCDPISEHNRLYWYRQTLGQGPEFLTYFQNEAQLEKSRLLSDRFSAERPKGSFSTLEIQRTEQGDSAMYLCASRRDSAMEKLFFGSGTQLSVL.

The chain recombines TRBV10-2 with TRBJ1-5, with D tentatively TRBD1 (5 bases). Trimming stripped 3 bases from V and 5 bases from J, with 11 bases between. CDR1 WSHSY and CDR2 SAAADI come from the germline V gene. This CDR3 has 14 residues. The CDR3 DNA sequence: TGCGCCAGCAGTGACCCTGGCAGGGATCAGCCCCAGCATTTT. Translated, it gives CASSDPGRDQPQHF.

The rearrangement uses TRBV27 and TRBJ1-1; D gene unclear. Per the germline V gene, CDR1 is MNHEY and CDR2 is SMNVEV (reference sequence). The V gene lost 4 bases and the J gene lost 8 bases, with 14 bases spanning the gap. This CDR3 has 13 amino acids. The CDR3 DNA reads TGTGCCAGCAGTTCCCCCGGGGAGATAGAAGCTTTCTTT. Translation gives CASSSPGEIEAFF.

In DNA, the CDR3 is TGTGCCAGCAGTGAAAGTGAGCGGGGGGGTTACAATGAGCAGTTCTTC. Translated, it gives CASSESERGGYNEQFF. V is TRBV6-4 and J is TRBJ2-1; 10 bases align to TRBD2. CDR3 size: 16 residues. After removal of 3 bases from V and 4 bases from J, the junction contained 6 bases not matched to a gene. Germline V lookup: CDR1 MRHNA, CDR2 SNTAGT.

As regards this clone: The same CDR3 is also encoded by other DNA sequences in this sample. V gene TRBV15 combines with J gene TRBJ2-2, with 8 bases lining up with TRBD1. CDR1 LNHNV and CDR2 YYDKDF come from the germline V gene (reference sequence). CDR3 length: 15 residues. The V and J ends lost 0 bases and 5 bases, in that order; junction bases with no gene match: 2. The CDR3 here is CATSRDRGRTGELFF. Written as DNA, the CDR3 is TGTGCCACCAGCAGAGACAGGGGGCGTACCGGGGAGCTGTTTTTT.

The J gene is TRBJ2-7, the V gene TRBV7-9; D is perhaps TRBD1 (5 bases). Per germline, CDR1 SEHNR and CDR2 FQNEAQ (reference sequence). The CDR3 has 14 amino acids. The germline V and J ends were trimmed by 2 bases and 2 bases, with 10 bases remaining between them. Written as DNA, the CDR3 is TGTGCCAGCAGCTTACGCCAGGGCCCCTACGAGCAGTACTTC. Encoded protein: CASSLRQGPYEQYF.

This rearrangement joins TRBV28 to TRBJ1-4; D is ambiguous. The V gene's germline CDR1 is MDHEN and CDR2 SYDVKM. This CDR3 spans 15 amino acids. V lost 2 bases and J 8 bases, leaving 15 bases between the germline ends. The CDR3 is CASSLGLTGEEKLFF. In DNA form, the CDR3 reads TGTGCCAGCAGTTTAGGACTAACTGGGGAGGAAAAACTGTTTTTT.

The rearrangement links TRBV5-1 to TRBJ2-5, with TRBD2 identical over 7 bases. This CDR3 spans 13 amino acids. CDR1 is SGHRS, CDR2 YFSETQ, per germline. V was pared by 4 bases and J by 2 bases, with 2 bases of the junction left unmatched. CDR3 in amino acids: CASSPGGQETQYF. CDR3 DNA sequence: TGCGCCAGCAGCCCGGGAGGTCAAGAGACCCAGTACTTC.

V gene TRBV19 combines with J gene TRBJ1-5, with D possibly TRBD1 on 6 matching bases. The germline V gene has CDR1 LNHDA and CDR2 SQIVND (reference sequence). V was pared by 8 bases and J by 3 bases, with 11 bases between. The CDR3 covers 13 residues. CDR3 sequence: CASRGAINQPQHF. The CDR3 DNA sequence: TGTGCCAGTCGGGGGGCGATCAATCAGCCCCAGCATTTT.

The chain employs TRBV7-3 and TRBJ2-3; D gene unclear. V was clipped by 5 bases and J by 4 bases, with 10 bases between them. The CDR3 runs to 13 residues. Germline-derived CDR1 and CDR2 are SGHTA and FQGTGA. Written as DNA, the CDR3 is TGTGCCAGCAGCCTAAAGAGTGCAGATACGCAGTATTTT. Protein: CASSLKSADTQYF.

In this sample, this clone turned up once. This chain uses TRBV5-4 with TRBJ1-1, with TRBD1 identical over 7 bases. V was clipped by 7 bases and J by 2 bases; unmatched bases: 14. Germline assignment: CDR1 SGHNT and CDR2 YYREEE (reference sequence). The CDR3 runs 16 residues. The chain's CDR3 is CASASNTGAANTEAFF. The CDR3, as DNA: TGTGCCAGCGCATCCAATACAGGGGCCGCCAACACTGAAGCTTTCTTT.

The CDR3 sequence: CASSYNSGGFYEQYF. For the CDR3, the DNA is TGTGCCAGCAGCTACAATAGCGGGGGGTTCTACGAGCAGTACTTC. The chain joins TRBV27 to TRBJ2-7, with 10 nucleotides matching TRBD2. This CDR3 contains 15 residues. Losses at the gene ends were 6 bases for V and 3 bases for J; bases not matched to a gene: 8. CDR1 is MNHEY, CDR2 SMNVEV, per germline (reference sequence).

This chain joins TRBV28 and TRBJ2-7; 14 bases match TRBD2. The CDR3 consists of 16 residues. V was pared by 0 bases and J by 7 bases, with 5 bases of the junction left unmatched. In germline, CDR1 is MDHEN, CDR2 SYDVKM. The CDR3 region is CASSLWGLAGAGEQYF. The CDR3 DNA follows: TGTGCCAGCAGTTTATGGGGACTAGCGGGAGCCGGGGAGCAGTACTTC. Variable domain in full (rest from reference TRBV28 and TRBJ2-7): DVKVTQSSRYLVKRTGEKVFLECVQDMDHENMFWYRQDPGLGLRLIYFSYDVKMKEKGDIPEGYSVSREKKERFSLILESASTNQTSMYLCASSLWGLAGAGEQYFGPGTRLTVT.

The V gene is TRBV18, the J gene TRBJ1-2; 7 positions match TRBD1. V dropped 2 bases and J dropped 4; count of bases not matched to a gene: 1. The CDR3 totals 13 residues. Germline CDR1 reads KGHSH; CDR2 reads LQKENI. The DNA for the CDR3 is TGTGCCAGCTCACCAGGGACAGCCTATGGCTACACCTTC. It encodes CASSPGTAYGYTF.

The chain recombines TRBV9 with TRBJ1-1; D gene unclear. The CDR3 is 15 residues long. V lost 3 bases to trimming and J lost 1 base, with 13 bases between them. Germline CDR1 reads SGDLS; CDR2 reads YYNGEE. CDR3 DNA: TGTGCCAGCAGCGCCCACTCTTCGGGGAACACTGAAGCTTTCTTT. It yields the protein CASSAHSSGNTEAFF.

CDR3 sequence reads: CASSEQGLNYGYTF. The CDR3 coding sequence is TGTGCCAGCAGTGAACAGGGACTAAACTATGGCTACACCTTC. The V gene is TRBV25-1, the J gene TRBJ1-2; D possibly corresponds to TRBD1 (5 bases). V was shortened by 2 bases and J by 2 bases, with 9 bases between the two germline ends. The CDR3 extends over 14 amino acids. CDR1 MGHDK and CDR2 SYGVNS come from the germline V gene.

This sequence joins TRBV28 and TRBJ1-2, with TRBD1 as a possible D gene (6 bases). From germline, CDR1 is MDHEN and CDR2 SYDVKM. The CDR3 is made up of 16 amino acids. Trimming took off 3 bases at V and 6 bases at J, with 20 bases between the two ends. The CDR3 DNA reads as TGTGCCAGCAGTTTTGGGGGCGTTCAGGGGCGAGATGGCTACACCTTC. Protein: CASSFGGVQGRDGYTF.

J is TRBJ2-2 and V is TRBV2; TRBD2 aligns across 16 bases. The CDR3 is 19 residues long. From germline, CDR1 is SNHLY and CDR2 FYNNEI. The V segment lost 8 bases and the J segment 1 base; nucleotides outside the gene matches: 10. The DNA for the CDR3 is TGTGCCAGCCGGATCCCGGGACTAGCGGGGGGGCAGAACACCGGGGAGCTGTTTTTT. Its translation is CASRIPGLAGGQNTGELFF. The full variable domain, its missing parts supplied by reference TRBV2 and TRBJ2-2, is EPEVTQTPSHQVTQMGQEVILRCVPISNHLYFYWYRQILGQKVEFLVSFYNNEISEKSEIFDDQFSVERPDGSNFTLKIRSTKLEDSAMYFCASRIPGLAGGQNTGELFFGEGSRLTVL.

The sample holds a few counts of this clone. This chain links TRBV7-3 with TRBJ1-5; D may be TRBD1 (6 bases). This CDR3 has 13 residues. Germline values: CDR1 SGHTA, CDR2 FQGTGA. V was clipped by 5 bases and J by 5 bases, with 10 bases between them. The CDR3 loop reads CASSQGPDQPQHF. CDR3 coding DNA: TGTGCCAGCAGCCAGGGGCCCGATCAGCCCCAGCATTTT.

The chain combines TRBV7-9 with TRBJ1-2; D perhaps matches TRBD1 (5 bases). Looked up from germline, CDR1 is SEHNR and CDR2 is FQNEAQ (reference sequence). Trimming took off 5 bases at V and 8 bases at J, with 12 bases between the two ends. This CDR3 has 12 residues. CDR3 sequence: CASSVQGGGYTF. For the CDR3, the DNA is TGTGCCAGCAGCGTCCAGGGCGGAGGCTACACCTTC.

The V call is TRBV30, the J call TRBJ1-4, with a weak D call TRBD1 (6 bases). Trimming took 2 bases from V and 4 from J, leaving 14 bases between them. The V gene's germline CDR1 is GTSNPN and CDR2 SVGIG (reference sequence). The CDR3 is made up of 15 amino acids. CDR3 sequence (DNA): TGTGCCTGGAGTCGAAAGGACAGTATTAATGAAAAACTGTTTTTT. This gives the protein CAWSRKDSINEKLFF.

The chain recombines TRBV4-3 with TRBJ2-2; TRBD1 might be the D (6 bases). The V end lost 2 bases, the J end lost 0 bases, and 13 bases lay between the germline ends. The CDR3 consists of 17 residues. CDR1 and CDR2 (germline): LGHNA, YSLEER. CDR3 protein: CASSQQGWATNTGELFF. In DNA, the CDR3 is TGCGCCAGCAGCCAACAGGGGTGGGCAACGAACACCGGGGAGCTGTTTTTT.

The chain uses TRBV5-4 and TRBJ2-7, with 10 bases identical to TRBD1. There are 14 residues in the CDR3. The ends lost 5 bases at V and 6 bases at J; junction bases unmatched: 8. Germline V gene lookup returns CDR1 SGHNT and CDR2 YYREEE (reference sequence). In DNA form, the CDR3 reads TGTGCCAGCAGTTCCCGGGACAGGGGTGCCGAGCAGTACTTC. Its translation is CASSSRDRGAEQYF.

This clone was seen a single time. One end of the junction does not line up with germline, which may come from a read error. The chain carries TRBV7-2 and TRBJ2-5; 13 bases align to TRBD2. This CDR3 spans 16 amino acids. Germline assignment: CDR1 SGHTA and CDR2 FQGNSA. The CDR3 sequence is CASSPRTSGGQGTQYF. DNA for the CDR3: TGTGCCAGCAGCCCTAGGACTAGCGGGGGCCAAGGGACCCAGTACTTC.

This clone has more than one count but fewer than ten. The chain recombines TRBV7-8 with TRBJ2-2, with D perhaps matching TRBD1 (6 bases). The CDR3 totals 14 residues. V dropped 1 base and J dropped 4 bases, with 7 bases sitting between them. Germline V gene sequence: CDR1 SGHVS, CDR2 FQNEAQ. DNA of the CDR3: TGTGCCAGCAGCTTAGGGGGGCCCACCGGGGAGCTGTTTTTT. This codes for CASSLGGPTGELFF.

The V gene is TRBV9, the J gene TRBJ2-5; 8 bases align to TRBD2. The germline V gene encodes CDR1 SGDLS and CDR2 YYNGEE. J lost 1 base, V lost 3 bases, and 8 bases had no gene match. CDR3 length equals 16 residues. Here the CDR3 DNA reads TGTGCCAGCAGCGAGCGGGGACTAGAGTTCCAAGAGACCCAGTACTTC. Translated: CASSERGLEFQETQYF.

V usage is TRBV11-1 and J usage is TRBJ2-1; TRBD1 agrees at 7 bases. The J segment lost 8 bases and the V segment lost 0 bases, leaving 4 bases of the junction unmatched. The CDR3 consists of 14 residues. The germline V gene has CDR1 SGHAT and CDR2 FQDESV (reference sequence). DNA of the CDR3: TGTGCCAGCAGCTTAGCGCTACAGGGGTATGAGCAGTTCTTC. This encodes CASSLALQGYEQFF.

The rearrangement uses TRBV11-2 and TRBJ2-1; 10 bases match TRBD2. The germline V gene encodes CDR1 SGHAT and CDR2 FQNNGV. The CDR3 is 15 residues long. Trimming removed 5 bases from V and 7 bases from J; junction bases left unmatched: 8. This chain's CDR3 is CASSPLAGVLNEQFF. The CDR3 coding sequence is TGTGCCAGCAGCCCGCTAGCGGGGGTTTTGAATGAGCAGTTCTTC.

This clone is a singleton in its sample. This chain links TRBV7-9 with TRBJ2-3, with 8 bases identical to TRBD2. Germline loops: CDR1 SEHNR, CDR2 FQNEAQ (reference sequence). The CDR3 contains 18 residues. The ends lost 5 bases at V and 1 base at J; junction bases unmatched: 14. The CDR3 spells CASSPPLIAGYRTDTQYF. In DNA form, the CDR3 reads TGTGCCAGCAGCCCCCCCCTCATAGCGGGGTACCGCACAGATACGCAGTATTTT.